This entry lists 17 T cell receptor beta chains sequenced from one sample in a study of long-term antiretroviral therapy in people with HIV. A v3.0 immunoSEQ assay was performed at survey level. TCRdb's copy holds only in-frame clones and misses some; the assay was immunoSEQ multiplex PCR. This table holds over 30,000 clones, roughly 87% found once. The sample in question was unsorted PBMCs, obtained 1.1 years after starting antiretroviral therapy. The receptors derive from a man aged 18-30 years with HIV.

The rearrangement uses TRBV19 and TRBJ1-1; a possible D gene is TRBD1 (5 bases). Germline CDR1 reads LNHDA; CDR2 reads SQIVND (reference sequence). This CDR3 is 14 amino acids long. Trimming stripped 5 bases from V and 6 bases from J, with 16 bases between. The CDR3 is CASSRPRAEAEAFF. The CDR3 coding sequence is TGTGCCAGTAGTCGACCCAGGGCTGAGGCTGAAGCTTTCTTT.

A single count supports this clone. The chain employs TRBV10-1 and TRBJ2-7, with TRBD1 identical over 12 bases. Germline assignment: CDR1 WNHNN and CDR2 SYGVQD (reference sequence). J lost 6 bases, V lost 3 bases, and 9 bases had no gene match. There are 16 residues in the CDR3. As DNA, the CDR3 is TGCGCCAGCAGTGATCGCAGCCGGGACAGGGGGCTCGAGCAGTACTTC. Amino acids: CASSDRSRDRGLEQYF.

This chain connects TRBV5-6 to TRBJ1-1; TRBD1 matches 7 bases. This CDR3 spans 14 amino acids. CDR1 and CDR2 from the germline V gene are SGHDT and YYEEEE. With V trimmed by 4 bases and J by 5 bases, 8 bases remained unmatched. The CDR3 region has the DNA TGTGCCAGCAGCGCGACAGGGAGGGGAACTGAAGCTTTCTTT. Translation gives CASSATGRGTEAFF.

In its sample, this clone was seen a few times. This chain uses TRBV7-9 with TRBJ2-7, with TRBD2 identical over 8 bases. The CDR3 consists of 14 residues. The ends lost 2 bases at V and 0 bases at J; junction bases unmatched: 0. Germline assignment: CDR1 SEHNR and CDR2 FQNEAQ (reference sequence). The CDR3: CASSLTSGSYEQYF. CDR3 nucleotide sequence: TGTGCCAGCAGCTTAACTAGCGGCTCCTACGAGCAGTACTTC.

The CDR3 nucleotides read TGTGCCAGCAGCCTGTCCGGGACAGGTATCCACGAGCAGTACTTC. As protein: CASSLSGTGIHEQYF. The chain employs TRBV5-4 and TRBJ2-7, with 8 positions matching TRBD1. J gave up 5 bases and V 4 bases, and 11 bases lay outside the gene matches. CDR1 and CDR2 from the germline V gene are SGHNT and YYREEE (reference sequence). This CDR3 contains 15 residues.

V gene TRBV19 combines with J gene TRBJ1-5, with D possibly being TRBD1 (5 bases). This CDR3 region has 15 residues. Germline lookup yields CDR1 LNHDA and CDR2 SQIVND (reference sequence). V was clipped by 4 bases and J by 0 bases, with 10 bases between them. Here the CDR3 DNA reads TGTGCCAGTAGTAAACAGGTTTATAGCAATCAGCCCCAGCATTTT. Translated: CASSKQVYSNQPQHF. The full variable domain, in which reference TRBV19 and TRBJ1-5 provide the parts outside the CDR3, is DGGITQSPKYLFRKEGQNVTLSCEQNLNHDAMYWYRQDPGQGLRLIYYSQIVNDFQKGDIAEGYSVSREKKESFPLTVTSAQKNPTAFYLCASSKQVYSNQPQHFGDGTRLSIL.

The chain joins TRBV29-1 to TRBJ2-3, with 9 bases aligning to TRBD2. In germline, CDR1 is SQVTM, CDR2 ANQGSEA. Trimming at V came to 6 bases and at J to 0 bases, leaving 7 bases not matched to a gene. CDR3 length: 15 residues. The CDR3 loop is CSVKISGSSTDTQYF. CDR3 coding DNA: TGCAGCGTCAAAATTAGCGGGAGTAGCACAGATACGCAGTATTTT.

CDR3 DNA sequence: TGTGCCATCAGTGAGGGGATCGGGACAGGCAATGAAAAACTGTTTTTT. This encodes CAISEGIGTGNEKLFF. The chain links TRBV10-3 to TRBJ1-4; TRBD1 agrees at 8 bases. V lost 2 bases, J lost 5 bases, and 7 bases stayed unmatched. The CDR3 runs to 16 residues. Germline-derived CDR1 and CDR2 are ENHRY and SYGVKD.

V is TRBV28 and J is TRBJ2-1; TRBD2 matches 11 bases. This CDR3 spans 15 amino acids. The germline V gene encodes CDR1 MDHEN and CDR2 SYDVKM. With V trimmed by 3 bases and J by 4 bases, 2 bases remained unmatched. The CDR3 reads CASSLSSGRYNEQFF. For the CDR3, the DNA is TGTGCCAGCAGTTTGTCTAGCGGGAGGTACAATGAGCAGTTCTTC.

The CDR3 sequence: CATLGQGTGYNEQFF. The CDR3 DNA is TGTGCCACCTTGGGACAGGGGACGGGTTACAATGAGCAGTTCTTC. This chain connects TRBV21-1 to TRBJ2-1; the DNA was not used to check the table's D call, TRBD1. TRBV21-1 is designated a pseudogene. The CDR3 is 15 residues long.

This clone was observed a single time. CDR3 in DNA: TGTGCCAGCAGTGAAAGGTCTAGCGGGGTCCAAGAGACCCAGTACTTC. The encoded protein is CASSERSSGVQETQYF. The gene calls are TRBV2 and TRBJ2-5; 9 bases match TRBD2. CDR1 SNHLY and CDR2 FYNNEI come from the germline V gene. J gave up 1 base and V 2 bases, and 5 bases lay outside the gene matches. CDR3 length: 16 amino acids.

This rearrangement joins TRBV28 to TRBJ2-7; tentatively, D is TRBD2 (5 bases). The CDR3 contains 12 residues. V lost 2 bases to trimming and J lost 7 bases, with 9 bases between them. The germline CDR1 and CDR2 sequences are MDHEN and SYDVKM. The chain's CDR3 is CASSLGGYEQYF. CDR3 in DNA: TGTGCCAGCAGTTTAGGAGGATATGAGCAGTACTTC.

The CDR3 region is CASQTGFRGNQPQHF. In DNA form, the CDR3 reads TGTGCCAGCCAGACAGGTTTCAGGGGCAATCAGCCCCAGCATTTT. The chain uses TRBV7-9 and TRBJ1-5, with D perhaps matching TRBD1 (6 bases). This CDR3 spans 15 amino acids. V was trimmed by 8 bases and J by 2 bases, leaving 16 bases between them. Germline V gives CDR1 SEHNR, CDR2 FQNEAQ (reference sequence).

The table lists this clone with a few counts. The V gene is TRBV28, the J gene TRBJ1-2; tentative D call: TRBD1 (6 bases). This CDR3 spans 12 amino acids. The germline V gene encodes CDR1 MDHEN and CDR2 SYDVKM. V gave up 8 bases and J gave up 4 bases, with 11 bases separating them. The CDR3 DNA reads as TGTGCCAGCGAAACAGGGTCCTATGGCTACACCTTC. This encodes CASETGSYGYTF.

The CDR3 sequence is CASSQVTGDGYTF. DNA for the CDR3: TGCGCCAGCAGCCAAGTTACAGGCGATGGCTACACCTTC. The V gene is TRBV4-1, the J gene TRBJ1-2, with a possible D match to TRBD1 (5 bases). Germline V lookup: CDR1 MGHRA, CDR2 YSYEKL. This CDR3 spans 13 amino acids. V was shortened by 1 base and J by 6 bases, with 9 bases between the two germline ends.

The rearrangement joins TRBV6-1 to TRBJ2-1; D gene ambiguous. The germline V gene has CDR1 MNHNS and CDR2 SASEGT. CDR3 length: 14 residues. V shed 7 bases and J shed 0 bases, with 10 bases lying between them. The CDR3 nucleotides read TGTGCCAGCAAGTTCCTTGGCTCCTACAATGAGCAGTTCTTC. Translated, it gives CASKFLGSYNEQFF.

This clone was found once. The V and J genes are TRBV15 and TRBJ2-3; 10 nucleotides line up with TRBD2. The CDR3 contains 16 residues. The germline V gene encodes CDR1 LNHNV and CDR2 YYDKDF (reference sequence). The ends lost 1 base at V and 4 bases at J; junction bases unmatched: 5. The CDR3 region has the DNA TGTGCCACCAGCAGAGTAGGAAGCGGGGGGGCAGATACGCAGTATTTT. This codes for CATSRVGSGGADTQYF.